One T cell receptor beta chain is described in this entry. What it binds is not known. This entry comes from a study of T cell responses to AZD1222 COVID-19 vaccine. General study findings and limits: Spike was spanned by vaccine-associated CD4 TCRs, which were dominant at 160-218 and 743-854. Clonal diversity was possibly underestimated, and the donors were mostly white British, with more females. Among AZD1222 vaccinees, only six or seven were seropositive at baseline.

The data were produced by immunoSEQ multiplex PCR, yet TCRdb's version contains in-frame clones alone and is incomplete. The sample has tens of thousands of clones; roughly nine tenths are singletons. The TCR comes from an adult in good health. Sequenced here: peripheral blood, sampled on day 0 of AZD1222 vaccination.

CDR3 DNA sequence: TGTGCCATCAGTTCGACAGGGGGCACCGAGCAGTACTTC. The encoded protein is CAISSTGGTEQYF. The rearrangement joins TRBV10-3 to TRBJ2-7; 10 positions agree with TRBD1. Trimming took 5 bases from V and 6 from J; bases not matched to a gene: 4. The CDR3 has 13 amino acids. CDR1 is ENHRY and CDR2 is SYGVKD in the germline V gene.